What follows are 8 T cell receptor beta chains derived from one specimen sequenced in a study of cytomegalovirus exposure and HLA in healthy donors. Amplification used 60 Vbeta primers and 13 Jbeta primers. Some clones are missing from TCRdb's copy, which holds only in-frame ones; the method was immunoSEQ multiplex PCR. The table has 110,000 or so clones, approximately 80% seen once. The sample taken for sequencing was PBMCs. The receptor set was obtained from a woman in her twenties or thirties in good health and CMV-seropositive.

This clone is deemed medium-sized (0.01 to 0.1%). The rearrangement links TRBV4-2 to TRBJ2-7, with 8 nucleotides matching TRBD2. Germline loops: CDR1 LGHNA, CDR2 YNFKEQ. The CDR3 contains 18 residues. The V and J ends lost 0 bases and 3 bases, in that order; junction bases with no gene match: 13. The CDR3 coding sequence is TGTGCCAGCAGCCAAGATGGAGGACTAGCAGTCCGTTTCTACGAGCAGTACTTC. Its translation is CASSQDGGLAVRFYEQYF.

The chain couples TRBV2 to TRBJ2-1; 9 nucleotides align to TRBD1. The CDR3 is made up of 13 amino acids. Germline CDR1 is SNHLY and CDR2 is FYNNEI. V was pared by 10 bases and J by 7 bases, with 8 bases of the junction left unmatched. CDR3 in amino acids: CATQDRGLNEQFF. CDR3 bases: TGTGCCACCCAGGACAGGGGATTGAATGAGCAGTTCTTC.

The CDR3 region is CASSYSSDSSYEQYF. DNA for the CDR3: TGTGCCAGCAGTTACTCGAGTGACTCATCCTACGAGCAGTACTTC. V and J are TRBV6-5 and TRBJ2-7; D gene uncertain. V lost 0 bases to trimming and J lost 1 base, with 10 bases between them. The length of the CDR3 is 15 residues. Germline V gives CDR1 MNHEY, CDR2 SVGAGI.

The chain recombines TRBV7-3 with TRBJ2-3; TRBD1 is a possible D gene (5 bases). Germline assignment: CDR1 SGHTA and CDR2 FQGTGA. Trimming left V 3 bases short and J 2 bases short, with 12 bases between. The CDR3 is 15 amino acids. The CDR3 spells CASSFQGIHTDTQYF. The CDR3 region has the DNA TGTGCCAGCAGCTTCCAGGGAATCCACACAGATACGCAGTATTTT.

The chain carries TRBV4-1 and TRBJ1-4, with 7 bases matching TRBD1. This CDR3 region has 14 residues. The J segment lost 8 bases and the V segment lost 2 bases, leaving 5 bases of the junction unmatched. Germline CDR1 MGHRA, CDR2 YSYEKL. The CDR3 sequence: CASSQIQGVEKLFF. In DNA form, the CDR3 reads TGCGCCAGCAGCCAAATCCAGGGGGTCGAAAAACTGTTTTTT.

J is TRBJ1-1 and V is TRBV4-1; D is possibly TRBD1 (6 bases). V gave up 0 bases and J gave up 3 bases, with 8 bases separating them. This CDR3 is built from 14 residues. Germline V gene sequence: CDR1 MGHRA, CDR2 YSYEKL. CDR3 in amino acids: CASSQDYRDTEAFF. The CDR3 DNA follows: TGCGCCAGCAGCCAAGATTACAGGGACACTGAAGCTTTCTTT.

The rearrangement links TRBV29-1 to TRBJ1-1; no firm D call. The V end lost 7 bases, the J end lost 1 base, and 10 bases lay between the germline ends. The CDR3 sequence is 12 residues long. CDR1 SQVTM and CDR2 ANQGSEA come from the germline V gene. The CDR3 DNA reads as TGCAGCGCCGACACGGCGAACACTGAAGCTTTCTTT. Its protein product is CSADTANTEAFF.

The CDR3, as DNA: TGTGCCACCAGCACAAGCAGGGATGGTGGCAATCAGCCCCAGCATTTT. Its protein product is CATSTSRDGGNQPQHF. The chain couples TRBV15 to TRBJ1-5, with D possibly being TRBD1 (5 bases). The CDR3 length is 16 residues. The germline gives CDR1 LNHNV, CDR2 YYDKDF (reference sequence). V was pared by 4 bases and J by 2 bases, with 15 bases between. The complete variable domain, with remaining parts taken from reference TRBV15 and TRBJ1-5, reads DAMVIQNPRYQVTQFGKPVTLSCSQTLNHNVMYWYQQKSSQAPKLLFHYYDKDFNNEADTPDNFQSRRPNTSFCFLDIRSPGLGDTAMYLCATSTSRDGGNQPQHFGDGTRLSIL.